This record covers a single T cell receptor beta chain. Its antigen is undetermined. The repertoire was sequenced with immunoSEQ multiplex PCR; TCRdb's copy has only in-frame clones and lacks some. The repertoire holds about 4,000 clones, with about 80% as singletons. This sample is drawn from a study of neoadjuvant nivolumab and ipilimumab in lung cancer. At the level of the study: The combination arm added day-1 ipilimumab 1 mg/kg to nivolumab 3 mg/kg on days 1, 15, 29.

Germline CDR1 and CDR2: DFQATT and SNEGSKA (reference sequence). V was trimmed by 4 bases and J by 5 bases, leaving 6 bases between them. The CDR3 is 11 amino acids. Notes on the study in general: Only two of four nivolumab-treated tumors gained richness and clonality by surgery. TCR richness and clonality were higher in tumors than adjacent uninvolved lung. Pathologic regression was not significantly tied to TCR clonality.

This chain joins TRBV20-1 and TRBJ2-4; D call uncertain. This clonotype was sampled from an adult with non-small cell lung cancer. The material was peripheral blood, obtained after neoadjuvant nivolumab, alone or with ipilimumab, at or shortly before surgery. CDR3 loop: CSANIQNIQYF. CDR3 DNA: TGCAGTGCTAACATCCAAAACATTCAGTACTTC.